The source of this T cell receptor beta chain is a study of beta chain features in type 1 diabetes. There are a few counts of this clone. Antigen unknown. Study-level findings and limits: VDJ junctions sequenced from type 1 diabetes patients showed fewer insertions and more deletions. There was a moderate but significant shortening of TCRB CDR3s in all four CD4+ subsets of Type 1 diabetes patients.

Expressed TCRB transcripts were sequenced because the isolated RNA had all been reverse transcribed beforehand. An average about 3.6 million reads came from naive, central memory and regulatory T cell samples. Only in-frame clones appear in the TCRdb table, and some are missing; sequencing was by immunoSEQ multiplex PCR. The table has a few hundred thousand clones, about 12% seen once; the top ten hold 0.0095% to 0.012%. Germline loops: CDR1 SGHTA, CDR2 FQGNSA. The CDR3 loop spans 13 amino acids. V lost 5 bases and J lost 7, with 12 bases in between. The sequencing sample was made of naive CD4+ T cells from blood. The chain is built from TRBV7-2 and TRBJ2-1, with a weak D call TRBD2 (5 bases). This receptor was identified in a woman between 18 and 29 years old with type 1 diabetes. The CDR3, as DNA: TGTGCCAGCAGCCACGAGAAGCGGAATGAGCAGTTCTTC. This encodes CASSHEKRNEQFF. Full variable domain (outside the CDR3, taken from reference TRBV7-2 and TRBJ2-1): GAGVSQSPSNKVTEKGKDVELRCDPISGHTALYWYRQSLGQGLEFLIYFQGNSAPDKSGLPSDRFSAERTGGSVSTLTIQRTQQEDSAVYLCASSHEKRNEQFFGPGTRLTVL.